These T cell receptor beta chains were read from a single sample in a study of blood T cell repertoires in COVID-19. Sequencing used immunoSEQ multiplex PCR; TCRdb keeps in-frame clones, though not all of them. The data show 60,000 to 75,000 clones, 80% to 90% seen once. The specimen was peripheral blood. All receptors derive from a human donor in a cohort sampled during active COVID-19. CDR3s include the opening cysteine and the closing phenylalanine or tryptophan. The D gene is left open where the match is weak. Clone sizes are given selectively: once, few, many, or a class where the clone is expanded.

V	D	size	J	CDR3	DNA
TRBV7-3	NA	NA	TRBJ2-7	CASSLDGGRREQYF	TGTGCCAGCAGCTTAGACGGGGGGCGCCGGGAGCAGTACTTC
TRBV7-6	TRBD2	NA	TRBJ2-2	CASSRDGQGLAGGTGELFF	TGTGCCAGCAGCCGGGACGGACAGGGCCTAGCGGGAGGCACCGGGGAGCTGTTTTTT
TRBV9	TRBD2	NA	TRBJ2-7	CASSPRGGAGGQDTFYEQYF	TGTGCCAGCAGCCCTCGCGGGGGAGCGGGAGGGCAGGATACTTTCTACGAGCAGTACTTC
TRBV19	NA	once	TRBJ2-1	CASSIEDTYNEQFF	TGTGCCAGTAGTATAGAGGACACGTACAATGAGCAGTTCTTC
TRBV30	NA	once	TRBJ1-2	CAWSVRAGYGYTF	TGTGCCTGGAGTGTACGAGCAGGGTATGGCTACACCTTC
TRBV5-1	NA	NA	TRBJ1-2	CASSLEQGSSGYTF	TGCGCCAGCAGCTTGGAGCAGGGTTCGAGTGGCTACACCTTC
TRBV6-6	NA	NA	TRBJ2-7	CASSYAGDTGGEQYF	TGTGCCAGCAGTTACGCGGGGGACACTGGTGGGGAGCAGTACTTC
TRBV18	NA	NA	TRBJ1-3	CASSVGMTGNTIYF	TGTGCCAGCTCAGTCGGGATGACTGGAAACACCATATATTTT
TRBV5-4	TRBD1	NA	TRBJ2-7	CASSLAGGGYEQYF	TGTGCCAGCAGCTTGGCAGGGGGCGGCTACGAGCAGTACTTC
TRBV5-1	NA	NA	TRBJ1-2	CASSLANPSYGYTF	TGCGCCAGCAGCTTGGCTAACCCTTCATATGGCTACACCTTC
TRBV6-6	NA	few	TRBJ1-5	CASSFLNNQPQHF	TGTGCCAGCTCATTCCTAAACAATCAGCCCCAGCATTTT
TRBV10-3	NA	NA	TRBJ2-7	CAISEQRSDEQYF	TGTGCCATCAGTGAACAGCGGTCCGACGAGCAGTACTTC
TRBV6-6	NA	NA	TRBJ2-7	CASSSQGGGAYEQYF	TGTGCCAGCAGTTCCCAAGGGGGCGGGGCCTACGAGCAGTACTTC
TRBV4-3	NA	NA	TRBJ2-3	CASSQDLAGSGYTQYF	TGCGCCAGCAGCCAAGATCTGGCGGGCTCTGGATATACGCAGTATTTT
TRBV5-1	NA	NA	TRBJ2-3	CASSLAQEGDTQYF	TGCGCCAGCAGCTTGGCCCAGGAGGGAGATACGCAGTATTTT
TRBV7-2	NA	NA	TRBJ2-2	CASSLDGPDTGELFF	TGTGCCAGCAGCTTAGATGGTCCGGACACCGGGGAGCTGTTTTTT
TRBV9	NA	NA	TRBJ2-3	CASSVGGGGTDTQYF	TGTGCCAGCAGCGTAGGGGGGGGCGGGACAGATACGCAGTATTTT
TRBV9	TRBD2	NA	TRBJ2-4	CASSPSGGDGSKNIQYF	TGTGCCAGCAGCCCTAGCGGGGGGGACGGGTCCAAAAACATTCAGTACTTC
TRBV6-5	NA	once	TRBJ1-3	CASSMRDFGNTIYF	TGTGCCAGCAGTATGCGGGACTTCGGAAACACCATATATTTT